This TCR beta chain is from a study of T cell repertoires in cytomegalovirus infection (dated by TCRdb to the late 2010s). In terms of the full investigation: The peptide stimulations were aimed at well-studied HLA-B-restricted epitopes as well as recently identified HLA-C-restricted CMV epitopes, whose presentation resists viral immunomodulation. Donor HLA type was relevant to the analysis, because carriage of CMV infection together with the matching HLA type was indicated by public TCR beta signatures. Findings and caveats that apply to the study as a whole: In the ex vivo response, HLA-C-restricted CMV-specific TCR beta clonotypes were dominant, and in two of eight donors the single most frequent clonotype came from this HLA-C-restricted group. Cumulative frequency of public TCR beta family members discriminated carriers of CMV infection plus the relevant HLA type in this cohort and an independent roughly 350-donor cohort.

The data were produced on an Illumina HiSeq 1500. Clones were called with MiXCR by TCRdb after fastp trimmed the public reads at Q25, and only in-frame beta chains were retained. Each entry is one CDR3 protein sequence, shown with its most common DNA and genes. The sample table shows around 200,000 distinct CDR3 sequences, and 35% to 45% are seen once. In total, the top ten clones hold about 60% of the sample. A few counts support this clonotype. Its antigen remains unidentified. Per-base quality was not reported, and no clone a single base away is much larger than it. This sample's treatment or condition label indicates: in vitro stimulation with specific CMV peptide epitopes to enrich CMV-specific T cells. The CDR3 has 14 amino acids, counting the end cysteine and phenylalanine. This entry keeps only the CDR3 DNA: 42 bases, framed from base 1. CDR1 and CDR2 are read off the germline V gene as LGHNT and FRNRAP. The germline V end is reduced by 6 bases and the J end by 3 bases; junction bases left unmatched: 2.

The chain was built from TRBV12-5 and TRBJ2-1; TRBD2 matches 10 bases in the middle. The clonotype originates from a human donor in good health (CMV status not recorded). Some clones in this sample may be carry-over from other donors' samples. The material sequenced was CD8+ T cells from cultured PBMCs, taken from culture after CMV antigen stimulation. The DNA is TGTGCTAGTGGCCTAGCGGGGGTCTACAATGAGCAGTTCTTC. Protein translation: CASGLAGVYNEQFF.